This T cell receptor beta chain was sequenced during a study of shared clonotypes between healthy human individuals. CD45RO-negative, CCR7-positively selected cells formed the naive CD8 fraction, excluding terminally differentiated effector memory CD45RA+ cells. V lost 6 bases and J lost 8, with 16 bases in between. The CDR3 contains 14 residues. Germline V gene lookup returns CDR1 WSHSY and CDR2 SAAADI. A few counts support this clone. No antigen is known for it. Study-level results: Clonotypes which were not shared had lower generation probabilities than clonotypes that all four donors shared.

Assay: immunoSEQ multiplex PCR; the TCRdb copy retains only in-frame clones and omits some. Of about 2 million clones listed, approximately 95% are singletons. This chain uses TRBV10-2 with TRBJ1-4, with TRBD1 as a possible D gene (5 bases). The sequenced sample was naive CD8+ T cells sorted from blood. The sequence was obtained from a man in his late teens or twenties in good health. In nucleotides, the CDR3 is TGCGCCAGCAGAGGGACCGACCAAGGGGAAAAACTGTTTTTT. Translating gives CASRGTDQGEKLFF.